This T cell receptor beta chain was profiled in a study of Ad26.COV2.S vaccination and SARS-CoV-2 variants. Looking at the study overall: Intramuscular Ad26.COV2.S doses were given once or twice, 56 days apart. General study findings and limits: Spike-specific CD8+ and CD4+ T cell responses reportedly showed substantial breadth after vaccination. Measures of TCR breadth and depth may have fallen short of total T cell responses.

Note on this clone: What it recognizes is unknown.

After removal of 3 bases from V and 8 bases from J, the junction contained 4 bases not matched to a gene. The CDR3 is made up of 15 amino acids. The germline V gene encodes CDR1 DFQATT and CDR2 SNEGSKA (reference sequence). Assay used: immunoSEQ multiplex PCR; TCRdb lists only in-frame clones, some missing. There are around 340,000 clones in the sample; 75% to 90% occur only once, and about 10% lies in the top ten. Treatment reported: around 19 received Ad26.COV2.S at low or high dose, single or two shots; roughly 5 received placebo; per-sample allocation not given. Specimens were obtained on day 63 following the first vaccine or placebo injection. Whoever gave the sample was an adult aged 18-55 years in Boston.

The source was peripheral blood, collected in a trial of Ad26.COV2.S vaccine versus placebo. The chain combines TRBV20-1 with TRBJ2-1; TRBD2 aligns across 16 bases. The source of this sequence is a person between 18 and 59 years old who received the Ad26.COV2.S COVID-19 vaccine or a placebo. CDR3 in DNA: TGCAGTGCTAGTGGGACTAGCGGGGGGGCCCATGAGCAGTTCTTC. It translates to CSASGTSGGAHEQFF.